The rows below give T cell receptor beta chains drawn from one sample of a study of T-cell reconstitution after alpha-beta-depleted transplantation in children. TCRdb ran MiXCR on the PCR reads and lists one entry per CDR3 protein. Of over 100,000 distinct CDR3 sequences listed, about 9.3% were seen once; the top ten hold nearly 35%. This material consisted of PBMCs, taken before TCRalphabeta/CD19-depleted stem cell transplant. These receptors were taken from a boy aged 2 to 9 with acute lymphoblastic leukemia, due to receive a stem cell transplant. The CDR3 runs from the conserved cysteine through the conserved F or W. A D gene is named only where the DNA matches it firmly. Expanded clones get a size class; other rows say once, few or many, or leave the size out.

>NA|TRBD2|TRBJ2-3|TRBV5-1
CASSATSGSMDTQYF
TGCGCCAGCAGCGCAACTAGCGGGAGCATGGATACGCAGTATTTT
>few|TRBD1|TRBJ1-1|TRBV9
CASSVGPGQGVNTEAFF
TGTGCCAGCAGCGTAGGGCCGGGACAGGGGGTGAACACTGAAGCTTTCTTT
>many|NA|TRBJ2-5|TRBV5-1
CASSRFSGVKQETQYF
TGCGCCAGCAGCAGGTTTAGCGGAGTTAAGCAAGAGACCCAGTACTTC
>many|NA|TRBJ2-3|TRBV27
CASSSLDSDTQYF
TGTGCCAGCAGTTCTTTAGATTCAGATACGCAGTATTTT
>few|TRBD2|TRBJ2-7|TRBV27
CASSPTSGRAYF
TGTGCCAGCAGCCCCACTAGCGGGAGGGCCTACTTC
>many|NA|TRBJ2-7|TRBV20-1
CSATFTAQSEQYF
TGCAGTGCTACCTTTACGGCCCAGAGCGAGCAGTACTTC
>NA|NA|TRBJ2-1|TRBV2
CASSERRASYNEQFF
TGTGCCAGCAGTGAACGGCGGGCTTCATACAATGAGCAGTTCTTC
>few|NA|TRBJ2-3|TRBV2
CASSDPSEEGTDTQYF
TGTGCCAGCAGTGATCCTAGCGAAGAAGGTACAGATACGCAGTATTTT
>many|TRBD2|TRBJ2-3|TRBV15
CATSSKRTSGSADTQYF
TGTGCCACCAGCAGCAAAAGAACTAGCGGGAGTGCAGATACGCAGTATTTT
>many|TRBD2|TRBJ2-1|TRBV25-1
CASLGTSGLSSYNEQFF
TGTGCCAGCCTCGGGACTAGCGGACTGAGCTCCTACAATGAGCAGTTCTTC
>NA|NA|TRBJ1-1|TRBV5-1
CASSLNLNTEAFF
TGCGCCAGCAGCTTGAACCTGAACACTGAAGCTTTCTTT
>few|TRBD1|TRBJ1-1|TRBV27
CASSLHRGGRTEAFF
TGTGCCAGCAGTTTGCACCGAGGGGGCCGCACTGAAGCTTTCTTT
>many|TRBD1|TRBJ2-1|TRBV7-6
CASSAYRGRVGEQFF
TGTGCCAGCAGCGCCTACAGGGGACGTGTCGGTGAGCAGTTCTTC
>few|TRBD2|TRBJ2-7|TRBV6-1
CASWTRLAGEQYF
TGTGCCAGCTGGACCCGACTAGCCGGCGAGCAGTACTTC
>many|TRBD1|TRBJ1-2|TRBV6-5
CASSYVGQAYGYTF
TGTGCCAGCAGTTACGTAGGACAGGCGTATGGCTACACCTTC
>few|NA|TRBJ2-7|TRBV10-3
CAISELSSSYEQYF
TGTGCCATCAGTGAGTTGAGTTCGAGTTACGAGCAGTACTTC
>few|TRBD2|TRBJ2-1|TRBV20-1
CSASDWTSGRGHNEQFF
TGCAGTGCTAGTGACTGGACTAGCGGGAGGGGTCACAATGAGCAGTTCTTC
>few|NA|TRBJ1-5|TRBV20-1
CSARDGYGALDQPQHF
TGCAGTGCTAGAGATGGTTACGGGGCCCTTGATCAGCCCCAGCATTTT
>few|TRBD1|TRBJ1-1|TRBV20-1
CSASKGTGGIRTEAFF
TGCAGTGCTTCAAAAGGGACAGGGGGCATACGCACTGAAGCTTTCTTT
>few|TRBD2|TRBJ2-7|TRBV18
CASSQLAGGDYEQYF
TGTGCCAGCTCACAACTAGCGGGAGGGGACTACGAGCAGTACTTC
>NA|TRBD1|TRBJ2-7|TRBV12-3/TRBV12-4
CASSQGDRATYEQYF
TGTGCCAGCAGCCAGGGGGACAGGGCCACCTACGAGCAGTACTTC
>few|TRBD2|TRBJ2-3|TRBV5-6
CASSFSLGLAGRPTDTQYF
TGTGCCAGCAGCTTTAGCCTAGGACTAGCGGGACGACCCACAGATACGCAGTATTTT
>NA|NA|TRBJ2-5|TRBV7-8
CASSPPRWGLEETQYF
TGTGCCAGCAGCCCACCCCGGTGGGGTTTAGAAGAGACCCAGTACTTC
>few|NA|TRBJ2-7|TRBV7-2
CASSSHGAGEQYF
TGTGCCAGCAGCTCCCATGGTGCGGGAGAGCAGTACTTC
>NA|NA|TRBJ2-7|TRBV15
CATSRGSGAYEQYF
TGTGCCACCAGCAGAGGAAGCGGCGCATACGAGCAGTACTTC
>NA|TRBD2|TRBJ2-2|TRBV5-1
CAGREEPFGELFF
TGCGCCGGGAGGGAGGAACCATTCGGGGAGCTGTTTTTT
>few|NA|TRBJ2-7|TRBV28
CASELGGSSYEQYF
TGTGCCAGCGAACTCGGGGGAAGCTCCTACGAGCAGTACTTC
>many|NA|TRBJ2-1|TRBV6-1
CASRPGVYNEQFF
TGTGCCAGCAGGCCAGGGGTATACAATGAGCAGTTCTTC
>few|NA|TRBJ2-5|TRBV20-1
CSASGREETQYF
TGCAGTGCTAGTGGCAGGGAAGAGACCCAGTACTTC
>NA|TRBD2|TRBJ2-1|TRBV18
CASSPQTSGGEFF
TGTGCCAGCTCACCACAAACTAGCGGAGGGGAGTTCTTC
>few|NA|TRBJ1-1|TRBV5-4
CASSFGRTNTEAFF
TGTGCCAGCAGCTTTGGCAGGACGAACACTGAAGCTTTCTTT
>NA|TRBD2|TRBJ2-2|TRBV28
CASTSTGLANTGELFF
TGTGCCAGCACCTCCACGGGACTAGCCAACACCGGGGAGCTGTTTTTT
>few|NA|TRBJ2-1|TRBV5-1
CASSSTGRSFSYNEQFF
TGCGCCAGCAGCTCAACCGGACGCTCCTTCTCCTACAATGAGCAGTTCTTC
>NA|NA|TRBJ2-3|TRBV6-1
CASSLTSRGTDTQYF
TGTGCCAGCAGTCTAACCTCTCGGGGCACAGATACGCAGTATTTT
>many|TRBD2|TRBJ2-1|TRBV12-3/TRBV12-4
CASTGGGRDEQFF
TGTGCCAGCACCGGGGGGGGGCGGGATGAGCAGTTCTTC
>few|TRBD2|TRBJ2-1|TRBV12-5
CASGLDRLAGTTIEQFF
TGTGCTAGTGGTTTGGACAGACTAGCGGGAACAACAATTGAGCAGTTCTTC
>many|NA|TRBJ1-3|TRBV5-1
CASSLGQGPGNTIYF
TGCGCCAGCAGCTTGGGGCAGGGACCTGGAAACACCATATATTTT
>NA|TRBD2|TRBJ2-3|TRBV5-1
CASSSVAGGTDTQYF
TGCGCCAGCAGCTCCGTAGCGGGAGGGACAGATACGCAGTATTTT
>NA|NA|TRBJ2-2|TRBV28
CASKGGVTGELFF
TGTGCCAGCAAAGGGGGGGTCACCGGGGAGCTGTTTTTT
>many|NA|TRBJ2-3|TRBV20-1
CSAPTPSADTQYF
TGCAGTGCTCCTACTCCATCGGCAGATACGCAGTATTTT
>many|NA|TRBJ2-1|TRBV15
CATSRDTGPREQFF
TGTGCCACCAGCAGAGACACGGGCCCCAGGGAGCAGTTCTTC
>few|TRBD2|TRBJ2-1|TRBV5-1
CASSLRLAGGPTYNEQFF
TGCGCCAGCAGCTTGAGGCTAGCGGGAGGGCCGACCTACAATGAGCAGTTCTTC
>few|TRBD2|TRBJ2-1|TRBV7-9
CASSLYGTSDEQFF
TGTGCCAGCAGCTTATACGGGACTAGCGATGAGCAGTTCTTC
>few|TRBD1|TRBJ2-1|TRBV3-1
CASSLMGDRGFYNEQFF
TGTGCCAGCAGCCTAATGGGGGACAGGGGGTTTTACAATGAGCAGTTCTTC
>few|TRBD1|TRBJ1-1|TRBV7-3
CASSPVRDSLNTEAFF
TGTGCCAGCAGCCCTGTCCGGGACAGCTTGAACACTGAAGCTTTCTTT